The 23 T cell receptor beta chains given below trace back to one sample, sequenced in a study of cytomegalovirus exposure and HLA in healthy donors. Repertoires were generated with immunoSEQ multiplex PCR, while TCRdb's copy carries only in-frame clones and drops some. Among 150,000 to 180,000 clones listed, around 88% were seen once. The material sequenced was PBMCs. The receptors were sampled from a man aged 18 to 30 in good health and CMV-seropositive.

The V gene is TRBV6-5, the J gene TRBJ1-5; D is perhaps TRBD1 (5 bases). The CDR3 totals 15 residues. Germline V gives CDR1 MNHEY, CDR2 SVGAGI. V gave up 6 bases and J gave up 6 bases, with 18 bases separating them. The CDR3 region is CASSPGGQRGQPQHF. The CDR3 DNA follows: TGTGCCAGCAGCCCCGGCGGCCAAAGGGGTCAGCCCCAGCATTTT.

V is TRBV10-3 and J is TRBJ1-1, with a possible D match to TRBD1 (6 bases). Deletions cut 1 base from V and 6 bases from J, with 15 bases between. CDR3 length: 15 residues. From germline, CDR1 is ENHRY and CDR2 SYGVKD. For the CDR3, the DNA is TGTGCCATCAGTGAGTTTACAGGGTTTAGGTCTGAAGCTTTCTTT. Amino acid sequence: CAISEFTGFRSEAFF.

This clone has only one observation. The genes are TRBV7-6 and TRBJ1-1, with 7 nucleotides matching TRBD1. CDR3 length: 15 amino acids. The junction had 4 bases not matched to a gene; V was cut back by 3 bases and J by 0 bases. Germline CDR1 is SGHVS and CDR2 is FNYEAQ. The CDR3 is CASSFHRGLNTEAFF. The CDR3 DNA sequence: TGTGCCAGCAGCTTCCACAGGGGTCTGAACACTGAAGCTTTCTTT.

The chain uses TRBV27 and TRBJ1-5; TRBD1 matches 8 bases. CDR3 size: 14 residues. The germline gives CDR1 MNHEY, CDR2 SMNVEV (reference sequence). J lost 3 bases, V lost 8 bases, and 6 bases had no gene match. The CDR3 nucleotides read TGTGCCAGCTCTGAGACAGGGGTCAATCAGCCCCAGCATTTT. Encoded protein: CASSETGVNQPQHF.

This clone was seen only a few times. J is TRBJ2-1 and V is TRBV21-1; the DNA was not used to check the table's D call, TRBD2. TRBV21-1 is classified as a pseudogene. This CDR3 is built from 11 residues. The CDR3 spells CAILWRNEQFF. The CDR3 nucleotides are TGTGCCATCTTATGGCGGAATGAGCAGTTCTTC.

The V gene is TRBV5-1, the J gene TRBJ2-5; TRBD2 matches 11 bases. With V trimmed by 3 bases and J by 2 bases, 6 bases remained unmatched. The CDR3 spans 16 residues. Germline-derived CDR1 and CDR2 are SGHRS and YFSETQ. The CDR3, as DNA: TGCGCCAGCAGCTCAGTAGCGGGGGGGTTACAAGAGACCCAGTACTTC. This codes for CASSSVAGGLQETQYF.

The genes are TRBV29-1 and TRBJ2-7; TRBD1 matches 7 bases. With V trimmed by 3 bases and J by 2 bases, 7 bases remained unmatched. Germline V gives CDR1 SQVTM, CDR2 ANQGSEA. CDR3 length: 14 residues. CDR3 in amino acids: CSVDRQGDPYEQYF. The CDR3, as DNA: TGCAGCGTTGATCGACAGGGTGATCCCTACGAGCAGTACTTC.

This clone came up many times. DNA of the CDR3: TGTGCCAGCAGCTTGGAAATGGAGGGGTTACTGAACACTGAAGCTTTCTTT. Translated: CASSLEMEGLLNTEAFF. This rearrangement joins TRBV5-6 to TRBJ1-1; tentatively, D is TRBD1 (5 bases). Germline assignment: CDR1 SGHDT and CDR2 YYEEEE. There are 17 residues in the CDR3. V was shortened by 0 bases and J by 0 bases, with 15 bases between the two germline ends.

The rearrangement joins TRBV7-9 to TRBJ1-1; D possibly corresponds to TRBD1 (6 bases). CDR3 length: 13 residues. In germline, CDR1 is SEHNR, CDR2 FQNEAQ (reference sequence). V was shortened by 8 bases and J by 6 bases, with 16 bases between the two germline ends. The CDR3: CASGKTGISEAFF. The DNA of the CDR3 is TGTGCCAGCGGGAAAACAGGGATCTCTGAAGCTTTCTTT.

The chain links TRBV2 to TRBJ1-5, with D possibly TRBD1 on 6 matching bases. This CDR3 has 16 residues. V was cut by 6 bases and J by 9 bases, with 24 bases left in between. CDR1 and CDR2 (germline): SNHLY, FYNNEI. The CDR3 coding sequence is TGTGCCAGCAGGTACAGGGCCCTCAATGGGTTTGGGCCCCAGCATTTT. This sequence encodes CASRYRALNGFGPQHF.

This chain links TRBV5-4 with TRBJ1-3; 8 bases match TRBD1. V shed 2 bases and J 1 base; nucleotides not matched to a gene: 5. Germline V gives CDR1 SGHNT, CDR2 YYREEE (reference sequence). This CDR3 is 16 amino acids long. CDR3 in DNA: TGTGCCAGCAGCTTAGACAGGGGCCGATCTGGAAACACCATATATTTT. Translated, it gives CASSLDRGRSGNTIYF.

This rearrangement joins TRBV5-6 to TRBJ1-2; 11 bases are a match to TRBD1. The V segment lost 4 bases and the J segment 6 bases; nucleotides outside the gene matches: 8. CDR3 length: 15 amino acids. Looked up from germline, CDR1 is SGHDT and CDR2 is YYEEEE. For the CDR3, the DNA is TGTGCCAGCAGCGGAACGGGACAGGGGGAGAATGGCTACACCTTC. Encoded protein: CASSGTGQGENGYTF.

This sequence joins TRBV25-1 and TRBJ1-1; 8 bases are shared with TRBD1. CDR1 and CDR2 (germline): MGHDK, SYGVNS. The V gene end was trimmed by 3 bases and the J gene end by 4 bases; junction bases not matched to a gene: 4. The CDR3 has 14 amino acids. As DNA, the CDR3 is TGTGCCAGCAGTGACGACAGGGGAGTCACTGAAGCTTTCTTT. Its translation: CASSDDRGVTEAFF.

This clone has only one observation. The CDR3 is CASSPGLAGNNEQFF. The CDR3 DNA reads as TGTGCCAGCTCACCGGGACTAGCGGGTAACAATGAGCAGTTCTTC. The chain joins TRBV18 to TRBJ2-1; 12 bases are a match to TRBD2. Germline V gene data show CDR1 as KGHSH and CDR2 as LQKENI. The V gene end was trimmed by 3 bases and the J gene end by 5 bases; junction bases not matched to a gene: 2. The CDR3 is 15 amino acids. The full variable domain, completed using reference TRBV18 and TRBJ2-1, is NAGVMQNPRHLVRRRGQEARLRCSPMKGHSHVYWYRQLPEEGLKFMVYLQKENIIDESGMPKERFSAEFPKEGPSILRIQQVVRGDSAAYFCASSPGLAGNNEQFFGPGTRLTVL.

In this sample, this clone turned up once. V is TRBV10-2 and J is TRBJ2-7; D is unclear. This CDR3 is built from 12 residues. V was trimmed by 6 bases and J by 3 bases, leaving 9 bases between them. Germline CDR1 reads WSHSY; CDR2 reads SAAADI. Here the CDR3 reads CASSQTNYEQYF. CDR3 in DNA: TGCGCCAGCAGCCAAACTAACTACGAGCAGTACTTC.

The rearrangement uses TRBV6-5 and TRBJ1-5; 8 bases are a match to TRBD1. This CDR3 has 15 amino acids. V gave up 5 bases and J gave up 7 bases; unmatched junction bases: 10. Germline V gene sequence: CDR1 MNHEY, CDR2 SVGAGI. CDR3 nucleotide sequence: TGTGCCAGCAGTCAACGGACAGGGCTACGACAGCCCCAGCATTTT. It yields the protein CASSQRTGLRQPQHF.

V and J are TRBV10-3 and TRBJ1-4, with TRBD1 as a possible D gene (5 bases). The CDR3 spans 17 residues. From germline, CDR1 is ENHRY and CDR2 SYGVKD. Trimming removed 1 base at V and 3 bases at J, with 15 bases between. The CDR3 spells CAISELSGGDPNEKLFF. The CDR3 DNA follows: TGTGCCATCAGTGAGTTATCAGGAGGGGACCCTAATGAAAAACTGTTTTTT.

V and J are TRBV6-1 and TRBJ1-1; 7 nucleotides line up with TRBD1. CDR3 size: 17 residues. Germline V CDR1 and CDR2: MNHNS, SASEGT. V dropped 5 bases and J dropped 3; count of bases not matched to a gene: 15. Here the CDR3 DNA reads TGTGCCAGCAGTCAAGACAGGGCTGCCGTGAGGTACACTGAAGCTTTCTTT. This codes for CASSQDRAAVRYTEAFF.

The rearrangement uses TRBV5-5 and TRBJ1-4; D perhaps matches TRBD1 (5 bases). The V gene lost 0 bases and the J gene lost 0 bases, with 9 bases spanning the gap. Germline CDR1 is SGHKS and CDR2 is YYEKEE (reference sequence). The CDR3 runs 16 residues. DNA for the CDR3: TGTGCCAGCAGCTTGGGGGGGACTGCAACTAATGAAAAACTGTTTTTT. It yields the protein CASSLGGTATNEKLFF.

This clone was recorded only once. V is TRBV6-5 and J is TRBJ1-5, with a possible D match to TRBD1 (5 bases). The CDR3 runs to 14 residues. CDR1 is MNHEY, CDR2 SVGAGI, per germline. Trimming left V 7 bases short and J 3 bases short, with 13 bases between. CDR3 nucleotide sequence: TGTGCCAGCAAAAGCGGGGCCATCAATCAGCCCCAGCATTTT. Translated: CASKSGAINQPQHF.

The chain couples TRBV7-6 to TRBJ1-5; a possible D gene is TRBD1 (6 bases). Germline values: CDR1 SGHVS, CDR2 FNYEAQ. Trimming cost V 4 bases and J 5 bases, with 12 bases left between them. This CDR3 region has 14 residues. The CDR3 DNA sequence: TGTGCCAGCAGCTCACAGGGAGGGGATCAGCCCCAGCATTTT. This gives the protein CASSSQGGDQPQHF.

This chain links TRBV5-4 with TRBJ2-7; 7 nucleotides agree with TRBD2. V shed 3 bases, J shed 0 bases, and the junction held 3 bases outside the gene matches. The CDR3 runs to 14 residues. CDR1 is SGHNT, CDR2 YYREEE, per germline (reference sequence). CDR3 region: CASSSGLSSYEQYF. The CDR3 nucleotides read TGTGCCAGCAGCTCGGGACTAAGCTCCTACGAGCAGTACTTC.

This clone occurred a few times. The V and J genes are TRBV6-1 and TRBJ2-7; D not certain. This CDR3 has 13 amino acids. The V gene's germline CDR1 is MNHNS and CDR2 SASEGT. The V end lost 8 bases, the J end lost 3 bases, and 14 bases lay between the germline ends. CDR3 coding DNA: TGTGCCAGCCTGGCGGCCTTGGGCTACGAGCAGTACTTC. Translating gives CASLAALGYEQYF.